The entry that follows covers one TCR beta chain sequence. Self-reported history from a screening survey and questionnaire set each donor's cohort. Before being deemed recovered, Cohort 3 donors had two negative PCRs, clearance, or symptom resolution. Per the study methods: Using reference gene primer amplification, nucleated cell counts were estimated. Clones were read by immunoSEQ multiplex PCR, and TCRdb kept only the in-frame ones, dropping some. For V, J and clone size, that table is used; D and trimming come from the DNA. The data contain under 450,000 clones, roughly four fifths of them singletons. The data are from a study of blood T cell repertoires in COVID-19. Trimming took 0 bases from V and 8 from J, leaving 14 bases between them. The CDR3 sequence is 16 residues long. Germline CDR1 MNHEY, CDR2 SMNVEV (reference sequence).

Sequenced material: PBMCs or T cells enriched from blood (not recorded which). The chain joins TRBV27 to TRBJ1-6; D ambiguous. This TCR was recovered from a woman aged 50 to 60 who had recovered from COVID-19. The CDR3 DNA follows: TGTGCCAGCAGTTTATCGGGGTTGGACTCCGATTCACCCCTCCACTTT. This translates into CASSLSGLDSDSPLHF.